This is a list of T cell receptor beta chains from one sample in a study of blood T cell repertoires in COVID-19. Measured with immunoSEQ multiplex PCR; TCRdb has only the in-frame clones, and not every one. Among under 300,000 clones listed, approximately 90% were seen once. Sequenced input: PBMCs or T cells enriched from blood (not recorded which). All receptors come from a woman aged 55-69 years in a cohort exposed to, infected with or recovered from COVID-19 (not recorded which). The CDR3 runs from the conserved cysteine through the conserved F or W. The order of the fields is D gene, J gene, V gene, CDR3 DNA, CDR3 protein. A D gene is named only where the DNA matches it firmly.

>TRBD2|TRBJ2-1|TRBV7-9
TGTGCCAGCAGCGCTAAGGGACTAGCGGGAGGGAATGAGCAGTTCTTC
CASSAKGLAGGNEQFF
>.|TRBJ1-1|TRBV7-9
TGTGCCAGCAGCTTAGGGGAGGGTTGGACTGAAGCTTTCTTT
CASSLGEGWTEAFF
>.|TRBJ2-5|TRBV9
TGTGCCAGCAGCGTACGTGAGGGCCGGGGAGAGACCCAGTACTTC
CASSVREGRGETQYF
>.|TRBJ1-4|TRBV13
TGTGCCAGCAGCTTAGGGGGCTATGCAACTAATGAAAAACTGTTTTTT
CASSLGGYATNEKLFF
>.|TRBJ1-1|TRBV5-4
TGTGCCAGCAGCTTGGTTCCCCCCCTCGGCACTGAAGCTTTCTTT
CASSLVPPLGTEAFF
>TRBD2|TRBJ2-3|TRBV20-1
TGCAGTGCTAGTGGCAGCGGGAGTTCAGATACGCAGTATTTT
CSASGSGSSDTQYF
>TRBD1|TRBJ1-6|TRBV12-3/TRBV12-4
TGTGCCAGCACCAGGGGGTATTCACCCCTCCACTTT
CASTRGYSPLHF
>.|TRBJ1-1|TRBV2
TGTGCCAGCAGTCCCCCAGTGAACACTGAAGCTTTCTTT
CASSPPVNTEAFF
>.|TRBJ1-2|TRBV28
TGTGCCAGCAGGCTCTTTCTCGGGGACTATGGCTACACCTTC
CASRLFLGDYGYTF
>.|TRBJ1-2|TRBV28
TGTGCCAGTCGCAGGGCTAACTATGGCTACACCTTC
CASRRANYGYTF
>TRBD2|TRBJ2-7|TRBV6-2/TRBV6-3
TGTGCCAGCAGTTGGTACGGCGGGAGCATGCCCTACGAGCAGTACTTC
CASSWYGGSMPYEQYF
>.|TRBJ2-2|TRBV12-5
TGTGCTAGTGGTTTATCAGGGATTGCCGGGGAGCTGTTTTTT
CASGLSGIAGELFF
>.|TRBJ2-5|TRBV2
TGTGCCAGCACCCAGGGGTTCCCGGAGACCCAGTACTTC
CASTQGFPETQYF
>.|TRBJ2-7|TRBV11-1
TGTGCCAGCAGCCCGAGGACTGGAACCTACGAGCAGTACTTC
CASSPRTGTYEQYF
>.|TRBJ1-2|TRBV6-5
TGTGCCAGCAGTCCCGACTCTGCGGGCTATGGCTACACCTTC
CASSPDSAGYGYTF
>.|TRBJ1-1|TRBV5-1
TGCGCCAGCAGCTTATCAGGGGAGAACACTGAAGCTTTCTTT
CASSLSGENTEAFF
>TRBD1|TRBJ1-2|TRBV11-2
TGTGCCAGCAGCTCTGACCGGGTGACAGGGGGCGCGGACTATGGCTACACCTTC
CASSSDRVTGGADYGYTF
>.|TRBJ2-1|TRBV27
TGTGCCAGCAGTTTATGGGCGACGGGGGAGCAGTTCTTC
CASSLWATGEQFF
>.|TRBJ2-5|TRBV10-3
TGTGCCATCAGTGGGGGCCAGGGGATAGGGCGAGAGACCCAGTACTTC
CAISGGQGIGRETQYF
>.|TRBJ2-3|TRBV27
TGTGCCAGCCGCACTAGTAGCACAGATACGCAGTATTTT
CASRTSSTDTQYF